Listed below are T cell receptor beta chains from one sample, sequenced in a study of response to subunit inactivated influenza vaccine. One entry per CDR3 protein, called by TCRdb with MiXCR from the RT-PCR reads. Of over 150,000 distinct CDR3 sequences in the sample, about 10% were seen once. The sequences come from non-naive T cells sorted from PBMCs, collected on the day of vaccination. The receptor set was obtained from a man in his fifties who received an inactivated influenza vaccine. Both conserved end residues are part of each CDR3. Each record gives: CDR3 length, clone size, V gene, J gene, CDR3 protein. A clone size is listed for some rows: how often the clone was seen (once, few, many), or a class if it is expanded.

cdr3_length: 14; clone_size: few; v_call: TRBV11-2; j_call: TRBJ1-2; cdr3_aa: CASSLFRGGYGYTF
cdr3_length: 16; clone_size: -; v_call: TRBV4-2; j_call: TRBJ2-4; cdr3_aa: CASSLSLADFKNIQYF
cdr3_length: 14; clone_size: few; v_call: TRBV28; j_call: TRBJ1-1; cdr3_aa: CASSKPGQILEAFF
cdr3_length: 13; clone_size: few; v_call: TRBV11-1; j_call: TRBJ2-2; cdr3_aa: CASSLRVAGELFF
cdr3_length: 13; clone_size: many; v_call: TRBV29-1; j_call: TRBJ2-1; cdr3_aa: CSVKGLAGFEQFF
cdr3_length: 16; clone_size: few; v_call: TRBV11-2; j_call: TRBJ1-1; cdr3_aa: CASSPRGRGLGTEAFF
cdr3_length: 15; clone_size: many; v_call: TRBV28; j_call: TRBJ2-1; cdr3_aa: CASSSGKPTYNEQFF
cdr3_length: 15; clone_size: -; v_call: TRBV6-1; j_call: TRBJ1-5; cdr3_aa: CASRSGQTSNQPQHF
cdr3_length: 15; clone_size: few; v_call: TRBV27; j_call: TRBJ2-1; cdr3_aa: CASSLFFGSYNEQFF
cdr3_length: 16; clone_size: -; v_call: TRBV5-4; j_call: TRBJ2-1; cdr3_aa: CASSRGTSGGYNEQFF
cdr3_length: 16; clone_size: few; v_call: TRBV6-1; j_call: TRBJ2-7; cdr3_aa: CASSEARPGTDYEQYF
cdr3_length: 15; clone_size: -; v_call: TRBV15; j_call: TRBJ2-7; cdr3_aa: CATSREWPTRDEQYF
cdr3_length: 15; clone_size: many; v_call: TRBV12-3/TRBV12-4; j_call: TRBJ2-2; cdr3_aa: CASSLHSLGTGELFF
cdr3_length: 14; clone_size: -; v_call: TRBV20-1; j_call: TRBJ2-5; cdr3_aa: CSADPRTGQETQYF
cdr3_length: 14; clone_size: few; v_call: TRBV20-1; j_call: TRBJ2-3; cdr3_aa: CSAVPGAGTDTQYF
cdr3_length: 13; clone_size: -; v_call: TRBV7-8; j_call: TRBJ2-7; cdr3_aa: CASSRRLVNEQYF
cdr3_length: 14; clone_size: -; v_call: TRBV20-1; j_call: TRBJ2-1; cdr3_aa: CSPTLGTSYNEQFF
cdr3_length: 16; clone_size: -; v_call: TRBV15; j_call: TRBJ2-7; cdr3_aa: CATSRGGQGGTYEQYF
cdr3_length: 13; clone_size: -; v_call: TRBV14; j_call: TRBJ2-5; cdr3_aa: CASSQERRQTQYF
cdr3_length: 15; clone_size: -; v_call: TRBV29-1; j_call: TRBJ2-7; cdr3_aa: CSVEGLPGSSYEQYF
cdr3_length: 17; clone_size: many; v_call: TRBV6-2/TRBV6-3; j_call: TRBJ2-4; cdr3_aa: CASSSRERGLLKNIQYF
cdr3_length: 14; clone_size: many; v_call: TRBV7-2; j_call: TRBJ2-5; cdr3_aa: CASSLIPPRETQYF
cdr3_length: 12; clone_size: few; v_call: TRBV10-3; j_call: TRBJ1-2; cdr3_aa: CAISEEGGGYTF
cdr3_length: 13; clone_size: -; v_call: TRBV5-6; j_call: TRBJ1-1; cdr3_aa: CASSWGWNTEAFF
cdr3_length: 15; clone_size: -; v_call: TRBV6-1; j_call: TRBJ2-1; cdr3_aa: CASSDDVSSYNEQFF
cdr3_length: 13; clone_size: few; v_call: TRBV20-1; j_call: TRBJ1-4; cdr3_aa: CSARLHPDEKLFF
cdr3_length: 14; clone_size: few; v_call: TRBV10-3; j_call: TRBJ1-4; cdr3_aa: CAIRAGETNEKLFF
cdr3_length: 17; clone_size: few; v_call: TRBV4-2; j_call: TRBJ2-7; cdr3_aa: CASSQASLAGDTYEQYF
cdr3_length: 15; clone_size: few; v_call: TRBV25-1; j_call: TRBJ2-5; cdr3_aa: CASSEAQGTQETQYF